These T cell receptor beta chains were read from a single sample in a study of blood T cell repertoires in COVID-19. TCRdb's copy holds only in-frame clones and misses some; the assay was immunoSEQ multiplex PCR. Altogether some 260,000 clones are present, more than 70% being singletons, with the ten largest covering 6% to 6.5%. Sequencing was carried out using peripheral blood. The receptors were sampled from a woman aged 25-40 years with COVID-19, enrolled during active disease. CDR3s leave out the opening cysteine and the closing phenylalanine or tryptophan.

v_call cdr3_aa
TRBV29-1 SVEGTVYGYT
TRBV7-2 ASSLALAYT
TRBV5-1 ASSRSGGADTQY
TRBV6-6 ASSYTTGGFSPLH
TRBV20-1 RPGGYTEAF
TRBV4-1 ASSGGVTDTQY
TRBV4-2 ASSPSAVAGTNTGELF
TRBV28 ASHTPPSSGKRGYNSPLH
TRBV24-1 ATSDGGNLYNEQF
TRBV5-1 ASSLQGATYEQY
TRBV4-1 ASSHQLAGVSDNEQF
TRBV6-6 ASRRPGVVMGELF
TRBV5-6 ASSGTGGGNSPLH
TRBV15 ATSRVAGGTDTQY